What follows describes a single T cell receptor beta chain. This sample also contains other DNA sequences that code for the same CDR3. This entry belongs to a study of shared clonotypes between healthy human individuals. V was clipped by 1 base and J by 4 bases; unmatched bases: 4. This CDR3 is 15 amino acids long. The germline V gene encodes CDR1 SGHAT and CDR2 FQNNGV. Assay used: immunoSEQ multiplex PCR; TCRdb lists only in-frame clones, some missing. Of about 490,000 clones detected, over 70% appear once; the ten largest clones hold more than 9.5%. The receptor was isolated from a woman between 35 and 50 years old in good health. Some clones in this sample may be carry-over from other donors' samples. V is TRBV11-2 and J is TRBJ2-1; TRBD2 aligns across 7 bases. The source material was PBMCs. The CDR3 DNA sequence: TGTGCCAGCAGCTTAGGTCTAGCGGAATACAATGAGCAGTTCTTC. Residues: CASSLGLAEYNEQFF.